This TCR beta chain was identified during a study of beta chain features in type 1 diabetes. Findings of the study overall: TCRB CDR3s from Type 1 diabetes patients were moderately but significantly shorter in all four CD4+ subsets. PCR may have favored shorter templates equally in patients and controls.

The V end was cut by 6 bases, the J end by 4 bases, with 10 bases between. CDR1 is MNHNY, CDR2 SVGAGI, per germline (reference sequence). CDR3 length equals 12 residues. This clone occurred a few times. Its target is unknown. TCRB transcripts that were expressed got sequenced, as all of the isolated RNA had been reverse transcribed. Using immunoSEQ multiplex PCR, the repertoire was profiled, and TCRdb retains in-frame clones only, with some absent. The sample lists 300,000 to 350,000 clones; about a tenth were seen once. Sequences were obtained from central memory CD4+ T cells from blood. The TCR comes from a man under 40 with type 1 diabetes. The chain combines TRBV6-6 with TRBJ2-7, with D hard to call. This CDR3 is CASSQSGYEQYF. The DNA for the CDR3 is TGTGCCAGCAGCCAATCGGGTTACGAGCAGTACTTC.